These 29 T cell receptor beta chains were all obtained from the same sample, sequenced in a study of T-cell reconstitution after alpha-beta-depleted transplantation in children. Unique molecular identifiers tagged the TCRbeta library. From the PCR reads, TCRdb called clonotypes with MiXCR, one entry per CDR3 protein. The table records 450,000 to 600,000 distinct CDR3 sequences, around 18% of them present only once. Sequencing used PBMCs from the stem cell graft donor, obtained from the stem cell graft. The receptor source for this set is a human donor who donated a stem cell graft to a child with acute lymphoblastic leukemia.

This clonotype occurred many times. The chain is built from TRBV12-3 or TRBV12-4 and TRBJ2-1; 12 bases agree with TRBD2. After removal of 1 base from V and 2 bases from J, the junction contained 3 bases not matched to a gene. The CDR3 loop spans 17 amino acids. The CDR3 region is CASSLGTSGKPYNEQFF. As DNA, the CDR3 is TGTGCCAGCAGTTTAGGGACTAGCGGGAAACCCTACAATGAGCAGTTCTTC.

J is TRBJ1-2 and V is TRBV29-1; no definite D call. The CDR3 consists of 15 residues. Germline V gene sequence: CDR1 SQVTM, CDR2 ANQGSEA. Trimming took 4 bases from V and 2 from J, leaving 17 bases between them. In DNA, the CDR3 is TGCAGCGTTGGGGCTGGGCGGGGATCCAACTATGGCTACACCTTC. As protein: CSVGAGRGSNYGYTF.

This clonotype was found a few times. The rearrangement links TRBV27 to TRBJ2-1, with D perhaps TRBD2 (5 bases). CDR1 is MNHEY and CDR2 is SMNVEV in the germline V gene (reference sequence). The germline V and J ends were trimmed by 5 bases and 9 bases, with 14 bases remaining between them. This CDR3 contains 13 residues. The CDR3 DNA sequence: TGTGCCAGCAGTGTGCTAGCATACGGTGAGCAGTTCTTC. Its translation is CASSVLAYGEQFF.

In this sample, this clonotype turned up a few times. The gene calls are TRBV9 and TRBJ2-4; D gene unclear. The CDR3 spans 12 residues. Germline CDR1 reads SGDLS; CDR2 reads YYNGEE. The V end was cut by 3 bases, the J end by 6 bases, with 7 bases between. The CDR3 spells CASSAHPNIQYF. The CDR3 DNA is TGTGCCAGCAGCGCCCACCCAAACATTCAGTACTTC.

This chain uses TRBV6-5 with TRBJ2-1; 11 nucleotides agree with TRBD2. The CDR3 runs to 18 residues. Germline values: CDR1 MNHEY, CDR2 SVGAGI. Trimming took 0 bases from V and 4 from J; bases not matched to a gene: 8. The CDR3 DNA follows: TGTGCCAGCAGTTACTCTGCCGCTCGACTAGCGGGATACAATGAGCAGTTCTTC. Translation: CASSYSAARLAGYNEQFF.

In this sample, this clonotype turned up a few times. The CDR3 carries no conserved terminal phenylalanine or tryptophan, so it likely arises from a read error. The DNA is omitted, as the CDR3 cannot be located on it reliably, and the CDR3 follows TCRdb's listing. The chain joins TRBV12-3 or TRBV12-4 to TRBJ1-1; the table's D call TRBD1 went unverified against the DNA. Inclusive of both ends, the CDR3 amounts to 15 amino acids. CDR3 protein: CASTFGGIPTGSPLI.

This clonotype has a handful of counts. The chain links TRBV5-1 to TRBJ2-1, with D perhaps TRBD1 (5 bases). Germline V gene lookup returns CDR1 SGHRS and CDR2 YFSETQ. This CDR3 region has 15 residues. V was cut by 5 bases and J by 6 bases, with 18 bases left in between. The chain's CDR3 is CASRITGAEVNEQFF. In DNA form, the CDR3 reads TGCGCCAGCAGAATTACAGGAGCCGAGGTCAATGAGCAGTTCTTC.

This clonotype turned up a few times. The chain links TRBV6-5 to TRBJ1-1; D is possibly TRBD1 (6 bases). The V gene's germline CDR1 is MNHEY and CDR2 SVGAGI. The V and J ends lost 3 bases and 0 bases respectively, with 11 bases between them. The CDR3 totals 15 residues. CDR3 protein: CASSYNGDMNTEAFF. In DNA form, the CDR3 reads TGTGCCAGCAGTTATAATGGGGACATGAACACTGAAGCTTTCTTT.

The chain has TRBV12-3 or TRBV12-4 and TRBJ2-1; D is unclear. Trimming removed 3 bases from V and 3 bases from J, with 18 bases in between. The CDR3 runs 17 residues. The CDR3 DNA follows: TGTGCCAGCAGTTTCGCCGGTAGAGAACAGTTCTACAATGAGCAGTTCTTC. Protein sequence: CASSFAGREQFYNEQFF.

This clonotype was detected a few times. The chain uses TRBV21-1 and TRBJ2-7. TRBV21-1 is a pseudogene. The CDR3 loop spans 15 amino acids. The CDR3 reads CASSKIEQSRYEQYF. The CDR3, as DNA: TGTGCCAGCAGCAAAATCGAACAGAGCCGCTACGAGCAGTACTTC.

This clonotype was detected only a few times. The chain carries TRBV20-1 and TRBJ2-3; 7 bases line up with TRBD1. The CDR3 runs 13 residues. The germline CDR1 and CDR2 sequences are DFQATT and SNEGSKA (reference sequence). Germline trimming cut 6 bases from V and 3 bases from J; bases unmatched to any gene: 6. In nucleotides, the CDR3 is TGCAGTGCCTGGACAGGTGGTACAGATACGCAGTATTTT. Its protein is CSAWTGGTDTQYF.

This clonotype was seen more than once but under ten times. The chain employs TRBV7-2 and TRBJ2-1; TRBD2 agrees at 7 bases. J was trimmed by 6 bases and V by 9 bases; bases with no gene match: 11. The CDR3 has 14 amino acids. Germline lookup yields CDR1 SGHTA and CDR2 FQGNSA. CDR3 protein: CASKLAPGANEQFF. DNA for the CDR3: TGTGCCAGTAAACTAGCGCCCGGGGCCAATGAGCAGTTCTTC.

This sequence joins TRBV27 and TRBJ1-3; the D is unclear. V gave up 6 bases and J gave up 4 bases, with 16 bases separating them. This CDR3 has 15 amino acids. CDR1 MNHEY and CDR2 SMNVEV come from the germline V gene (reference sequence). Here the CDR3 reads CASSRTPMPGNTIYF. Written as DNA, the CDR3 is TGTGCCAGCAGCCGAACCCCAATGCCCGGAAACACCATATATTTT.

This clonotype was picked up a small number of times. Here the CDR3 DNA reads TGTGCCAGCAGCTTGCGGGTGAGTAGGAACACTGAAGCTTTCTTT. It is translated as CASSLRVSRNTEAFF. The chain is built from TRBV5-6 and TRBJ1-1; D unclear. Germline lookup yields CDR1 SGHDT and CDR2 YYEEEE. The length of the CDR3 is 15 residues. The ends were cut back, 1 base at V and 1 base at J, with 11 bases in the middle.

V gene TRBV2 combines with J gene TRBJ2-7; D is unresolved. V shed 5 bases and J shed 5 bases, with 13 bases lying between them. Germline CDR1 SNHLY, CDR2 FYNNEI. The CDR3 loop spans 13 amino acids. The CDR3 loop reads CASSLSPYDEQYF. The CDR3 DNA reads as TGTGCCAGCAGTCTCTCCCCGTACGACGAGCAGTACTTC. The whole variable domain, filled in from reference TRBV2 and TRBJ2-7, reads EPEVTQTPSHQVTQMGQEVILRCVPISNHLYFYWYRQILGQKVEFLVSFYNNEISEKSEIFDDQFSVERPDGSNFTLKIRSTKLEDSAMYFCASSLSPYDEQYFGPGTRLTVT.

The chain has TRBV18 and TRBJ2-3; maybe TRBD1 (5 bases). V dropped 2 bases and J dropped 4 bases, with 10 bases sitting between them. CDR1 is KGHSH and CDR2 is LQKENI in the germline V gene. The CDR3 sequence is 14 residues long. The CDR3 DNA sequence: TGTGCCAGCTCACCAGCAGGGCCACCAGATACGCAGTATTTT. Translation gives CASSPAGPPDTQYF.

This clonotype has only a few counts. J is TRBJ2-7 and V is TRBV20-1; D tentatively fits TRBD1 or TRBD2 (5 bases each). This CDR3 comprises 13 residues. The germline V gene encodes CDR1 DFQATT and CDR2 SNEGSKA (reference sequence). Trimming pared 1 base from V and 5 bases from J, leaving 12 bases between. The CDR3 DNA reads as TGCAGTGCTAGAGTTGGGGGAATCAACGAGCAGTACTTC. This gives the protein CSARVGGINEQYF.

This clonotype was recorded many times. V usage is TRBV10-3 and J usage is TRBJ2-7; D is undetermined. The CDR3 contains 14 residues. In germline, CDR1 is ENHRY, CDR2 SYGVKD. Trimming shortened V by 2 bases and J by 5 bases, and 13 bases separated the two germline ends. The CDR3 reads CAISESGRFHEQYF. CDR3 coding DNA: TGTGCCATCAGTGAGAGTGGAAGGTTCCACGAGCAGTACTTC.

This rearrangement joins TRBV27 to TRBJ2-7, with 7 bases fitting TRBD2. V dropped 3 bases and J dropped 3; count of bases not matched to a gene: 5. CDR3 size: 14 residues. Germline V gives CDR1 MNHEY, CDR2 SMNVEV (reference sequence). CDR3 nucleotide sequence: TGTGCCAGCAGTTTGAGCGGGATCAACTACGAGCAGTACTTC. Its translation: CASSLSGINYEQYF.

The CDR3 protein is CASSFSARPTNEKLFF. As DNA, the CDR3 is TGCGCCAGCAGCTTCTCCGCACGGCCAACTAATGAAAAACTGTTTTTT. The chain carries TRBV5-1 and TRBJ1-4; D unresolved. Trimming removed 2 bases from V and 0 bases from J, with 11 bases in between. The CDR3 contains 16 residues. Germline CDR1 SGHRS, CDR2 YFSETQ. The complete variable domain, with remaining parts taken from reference TRBV5-1 and TRBJ1-4, reads KAGVTQTPRYLIKTRGQQVTLSCSPISGHRSVSWYQQTPGQGLQFLFEYFSETQRNKGNFPGRFSGRQFSNSRSEMNVSTLELGDSALYLCASSFSARPTNEKLFFGSGTQLSVL.

This clonotype was recorded at least ten times. This chain connects TRBV5-1 to TRBJ2-7, with D possibly being TRBD1 (6 bases). Trimming left V 0 bases short and J 4 bases short, with 11 bases between. Germline CDR1 reads SGHRS; CDR2 reads YFSETQ. The CDR3 spans 14 residues. The CDR3 spells CASSLGSGAYEQYF. The CDR3 coding sequence is TGCGCCAGCAGCTTGGGATCAGGGGCATACGAGCAGTACTTC.

The chain links TRBV7-9 to TRBJ1-1, with 7 bases matching TRBD1. The V and J ends lost 4 bases and 8 bases, in that order; junction bases with no gene match: 4. There are 12 residues in the CDR3. Germline CDR1 SEHNR, CDR2 FQNEAQ (reference sequence). The CDR3 DNA reads as TGTGCCAGCAGCTCCCGACAGGGCGAAGCTTTCTTT. This codes for CASSSRQGEAFF.

The table lists this clonotype with a few counts. The V call is TRBV5-1, the J call TRBJ2-1; D is unclear. Trimming removed 0 bases at V and 9 bases at J, with 13 bases between. The CDR3 is 14 amino acids. Germline CDR1 and CDR2: SGHRS and YFSETQ. The CDR3 loop is CASSLVDDSTEQFF. The CDR3 DNA reads TGCGCCAGCAGCTTGGTAGACGATTCTACTGAGCAGTTCTTC.

This clonotype was counted between two and nine times. The genes are TRBV7-6 and TRBJ2-2; D may be TRBD2 (7 bases). The germline V and J ends were trimmed by 5 bases and 5 bases, with 21 bases remaining between them. This CDR3 is 17 amino acids long. Germline CDR1 and CDR2: SGHVS and FNYEAQ. DNA for the CDR3: TGTGCCAGCAGCCTAACCCCAGGGGCGGGAGAAACCGGGGAGCTGTTTTTT. As protein: CASSLTPGAGETGELFF.

This chain uses TRBV12-3 or TRBV12-4 with TRBJ2-7; a weak D match, TRBD2 (6 bases). The CDR3 contains 16 residues. V lost 5 bases to trimming and J lost 5 bases, with 22 bases between them. The CDR3 region is CASSILTWGDKDEQYF. The CDR3 DNA reads TGTGCCAGCAGTATCCTAACCTGGGGGGATAAGGACGAGCAGTACTTC.

The chain carries TRBV20-1 and TRBJ2-7, with TRBD1 identical over 8 bases. With 5 bases clipped from V and 3 bases from J, the junction kept 9 bases outside the gene matches. The CDR3 totals 14 residues. Germline V gene sequence: CDR1 DFQATT, CDR2 SNEGSKA (reference sequence). The CDR3 nucleotides are TGCAGTGCTCCCCAACCGGGACAGGACTACGAGCAGTACTTC. Amino acids: CSAPQPGQDYEQYF.

This clonotype was found a few times. CDR3 in amino acids: CASSRSGRAGHQDTQYF. In DNA, the CDR3 is TGTGCCAGCAGTCGGAGCGGGAGGGCTGGCCATCAAGATACGCAGTATTTT. The chain combines TRBV12-3 or TRBV12-4 with TRBJ2-3; TRBD2 agrees at 10 bases. With 5 bases clipped from V and 5 bases from J, the junction kept 13 bases outside the gene matches. This CDR3 contains 17 residues.

This clonotype was counted once. The chain employs TRBV29-1 and TRBJ2-1; D could derive from TRBD1 or TRBD2 (5 bases each). The CDR3 covers 15 residues. V lost 3 bases and J 4 bases, leaving 16 bases between the germline ends. Per germline, CDR1 SQVTM and CDR2 ANQGSEA. This chain's CDR3 is CSVEEDILSYNEQFF. In nucleotides, the CDR3 is TGCAGCGTTGAGGAGGACATCCTAAGTTACAATGAGCAGTTCTTC.

The chain combines TRBV4-2 with TRBJ1-1; D possibly corresponds to TRBD1 (6 bases). CDR3 length: 20 amino acids. V lost 0 bases, J lost 6 bases, and 29 bases lay in between. CDR1 is LGHNA and CDR2 is YNFKEQ in the germline V gene. In nucleotides, the CDR3 is TGTGCCAGCAGCCAAGATCGAAGATCCTCGGCTCTGGGGGCGAGGGCTGAAGCTTTCTTT. It codes for CASSQDRRSSALGARAEAFF.